This T cell receptor (beta chain) comes out of a study of cytomegalovirus exposure and HLA in healthy donors. Sequencing was performed with immunoSEQ multiplex PCR; in TCRdb, only in-frame clones are kept and a portion is missing. The sample yields 200,000 to 250,000 clones, approximately 90% seen once. The CDR3 runs to 15 residues. CDR1 is MNHEY and CDR2 is SVGAGI in the germline V gene. Unmatched junction bases numbered 5, after V lost 1 base and J lost 2 bases. The rearrangement uses TRBV6-5 and TRBJ2-7, with 7 bases that match TRBD2. The material sequenced was PBMCs. The clonotype comes from a man younger than 30 in good health and CMV-seronegative. CDR3 nucleotide sequence: TGTGCCAGCAGTTACTTAGCGGGCTACGCCTACGAGCAGTACTTC. Protein: CASSYLAGYAYEQYF.